The T cell receptor (beta chain) under discussion was sequenced for a study of T cell changes during pregnancy in multiple sclerosis. Measured with immunoSEQ multiplex PCR; TCRdb has only the in-frame clones, and not every one. The repertoire holds approximately 28,000 clones, around 89% seen once, with roughly 6.5% in the top ten. The CDR3 consists of 13 residues. CDR1 is GTSNPN and CDR2 is SVGIG in the germline V gene (reference sequence). Trimming removed 5 bases at V and 8 bases at J, with 16 bases between. The clonotype comes from a female donor with multiple sclerosis, enrolled in a pregnancy study. This sample comprised CD8+ T cells from peripheral blood mononuclear cells, obtained in the second trimester of pregnancy. V is TRBV30 and J is TRBJ2-1, with D possibly being TRBD1 (6 bases). The CDR3: CAWEQGSGDEQFF. The CDR3 DNA sequence: TGTGCCTGGGAACAGGGATCGGGCGATGAGCAGTTCTTC. Together with reference TRBV30 and TRBJ2-1, the CDR3 gives the full variable domain: SQTIHQWPATLVQPVGSPLSLECTVEGTSNPNLYWYRQAAGRGLQLLFYSVGIGQISSEVPQNLSASRPQDRQFILSSKKLLLSDSGFYLCAWEQGSGDEQFFGPGTRLTVL.